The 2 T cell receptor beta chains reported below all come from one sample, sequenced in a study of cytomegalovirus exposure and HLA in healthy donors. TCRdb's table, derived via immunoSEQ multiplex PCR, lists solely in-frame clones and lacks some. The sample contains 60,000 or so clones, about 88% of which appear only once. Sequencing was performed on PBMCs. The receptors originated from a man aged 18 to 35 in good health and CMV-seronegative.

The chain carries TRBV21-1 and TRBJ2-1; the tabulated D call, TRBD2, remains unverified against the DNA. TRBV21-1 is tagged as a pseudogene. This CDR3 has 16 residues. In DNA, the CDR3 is TGTGCCAGCAGCAGCTTAACTAGCGGGAGGTACAATGAGCAGTTCTTC. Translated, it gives CASSSLTSGRYNEQFF.

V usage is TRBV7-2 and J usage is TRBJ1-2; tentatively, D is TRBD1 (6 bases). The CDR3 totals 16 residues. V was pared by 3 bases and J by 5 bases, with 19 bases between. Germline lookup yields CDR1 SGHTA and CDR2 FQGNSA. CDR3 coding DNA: TGTGCCAGCAGCTTTTTGACACAGGGAGCCCGGTATGGCTACACCTTC. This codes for CASSFLTQGARYGYTF.